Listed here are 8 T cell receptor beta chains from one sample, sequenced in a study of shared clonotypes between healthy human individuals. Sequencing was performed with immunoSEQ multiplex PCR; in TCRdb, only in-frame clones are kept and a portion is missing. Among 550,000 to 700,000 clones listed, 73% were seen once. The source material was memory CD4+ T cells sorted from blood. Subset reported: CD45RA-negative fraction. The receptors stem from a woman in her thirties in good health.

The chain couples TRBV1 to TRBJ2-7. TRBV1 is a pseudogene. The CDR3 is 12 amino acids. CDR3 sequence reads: CTSSPYCGEQYF. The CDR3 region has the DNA TGCACCAGCAGCCCCTACTGTGGGGAGCAGTACTTC.

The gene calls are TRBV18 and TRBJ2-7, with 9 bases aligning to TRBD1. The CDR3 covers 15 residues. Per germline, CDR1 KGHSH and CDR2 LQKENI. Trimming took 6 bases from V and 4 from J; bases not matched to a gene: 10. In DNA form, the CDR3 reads TGTGCCAGCTCCTCTACAGGGGGCGCCGATTACGAGCAGTACTTC. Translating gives CASSSTGGADYEQYF. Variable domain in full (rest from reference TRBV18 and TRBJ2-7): NAGVMQNPRHLVRRRGQEARLRCSPMKGHSHVYWYRQLPEEGLKFMVYLQKENIIDESGMPKERFSAEFPKEGPSILRIQQVVRGDSAAYFCASSSTGGADYEQYFGPGTRLTVT.

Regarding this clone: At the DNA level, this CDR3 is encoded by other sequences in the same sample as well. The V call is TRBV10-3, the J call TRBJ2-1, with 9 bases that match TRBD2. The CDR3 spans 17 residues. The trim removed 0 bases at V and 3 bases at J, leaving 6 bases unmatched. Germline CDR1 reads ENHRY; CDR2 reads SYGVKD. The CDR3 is CAISESRASGDYNEQFF. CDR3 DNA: TGTGCCATCAGTGAGTCCCGGGCTAGCGGGGACTACAATGAGCAGTTCTTC.

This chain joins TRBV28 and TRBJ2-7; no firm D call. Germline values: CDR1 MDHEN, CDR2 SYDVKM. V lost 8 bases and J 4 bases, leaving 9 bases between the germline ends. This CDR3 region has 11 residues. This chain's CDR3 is CASGAWYEQYF. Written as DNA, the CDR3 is TGTGCCAGCGGTGCGTGGTACGAGCAGTACTTC. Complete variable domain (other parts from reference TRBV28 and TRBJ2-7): DVKVTQSSRYLVKRTGEKVFLECVQDMDHENMFWYRQDPGLGLRLIYFSYDVKMKEKGDIPEGYSVSREKKERFSLILESASTNQTSMYLCASGAWYEQYFGPGTRLTVT.

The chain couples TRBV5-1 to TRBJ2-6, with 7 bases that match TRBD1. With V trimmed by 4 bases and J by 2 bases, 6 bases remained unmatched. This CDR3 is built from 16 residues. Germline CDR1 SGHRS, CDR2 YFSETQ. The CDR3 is CASSRQGETGANVLTF. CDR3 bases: TGCGCCAGCAGCCGACAGGGTGAGACTGGGGCCAACGTCCTGACTTTC. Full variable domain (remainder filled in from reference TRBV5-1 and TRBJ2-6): KAGVTQTPRYLIKTRGQQVTLSCSPISGHRSVSWYQQTPGQGLQFLFEYFSETQRNKGNFPGRFSGRQFSNSRSEMNVSTLELGDSALYLCASSRQGETGANVLTFGAGSRLTVL.

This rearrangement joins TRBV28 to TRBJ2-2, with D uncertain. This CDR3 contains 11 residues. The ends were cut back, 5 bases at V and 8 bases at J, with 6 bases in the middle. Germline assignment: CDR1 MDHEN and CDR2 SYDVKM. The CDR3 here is CASSRQGELFF. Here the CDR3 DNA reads TGTGCCAGCAGTCGTCAAGGGGAGCTGTTTTTT.

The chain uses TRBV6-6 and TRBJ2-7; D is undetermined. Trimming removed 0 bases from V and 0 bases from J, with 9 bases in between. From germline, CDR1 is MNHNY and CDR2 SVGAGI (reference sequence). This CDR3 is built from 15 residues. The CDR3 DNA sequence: TGTGCCAGCAGTTACTCGACCGACGGCTCCTACGAGCAGTACTTC. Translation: CASSYSTDGSYEQYF.

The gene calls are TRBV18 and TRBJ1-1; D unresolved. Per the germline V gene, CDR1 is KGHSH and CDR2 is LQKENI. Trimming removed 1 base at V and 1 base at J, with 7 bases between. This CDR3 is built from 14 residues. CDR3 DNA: TGTGCCAGCTCACCACAGTCGGAGAACACTGAAGCTTTCTTT. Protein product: CASSPQSENTEAFF.